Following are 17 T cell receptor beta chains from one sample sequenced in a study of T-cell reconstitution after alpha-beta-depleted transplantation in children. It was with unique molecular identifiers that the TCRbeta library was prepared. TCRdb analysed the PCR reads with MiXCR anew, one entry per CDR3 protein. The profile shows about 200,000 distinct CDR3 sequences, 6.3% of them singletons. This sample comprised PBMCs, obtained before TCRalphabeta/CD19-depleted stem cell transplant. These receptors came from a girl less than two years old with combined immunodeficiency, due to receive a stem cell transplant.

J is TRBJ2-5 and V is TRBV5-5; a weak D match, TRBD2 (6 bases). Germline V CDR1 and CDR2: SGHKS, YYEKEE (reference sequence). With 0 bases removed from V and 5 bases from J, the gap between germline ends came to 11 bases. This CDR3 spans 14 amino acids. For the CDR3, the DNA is TGTGCCAGCAGCTTGGACGGGAGCGGGGAGACCCAGTACTTC. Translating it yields CASSLDGSGETQYF.

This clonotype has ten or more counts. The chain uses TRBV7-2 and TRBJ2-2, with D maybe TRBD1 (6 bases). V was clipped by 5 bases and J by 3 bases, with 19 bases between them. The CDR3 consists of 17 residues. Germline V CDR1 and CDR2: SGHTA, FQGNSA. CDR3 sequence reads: CASSRPGQGKYTGELFF. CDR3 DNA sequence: TGTGCCAGCAGCCGACCGGGACAAGGAAAATACACCGGGGAGCTGTTTTTT.

The CDR3 here is CSVGGGGRGHPEAFF. The CDR3 nucleotides are TGCAGCGTCGGCGGGGGGGGCCGGGGACACCCCGAAGCTTTCTTT. V gene TRBV29-1 combines with J gene TRBJ1-1; a weak D match, TRBD1 (6 bases). CDR3 size: 15 residues. Trimming stripped 6 bases from V and 8 bases from J, with 25 bases between. In germline, CDR1 is SQVTM, CDR2 ANQGSEA.

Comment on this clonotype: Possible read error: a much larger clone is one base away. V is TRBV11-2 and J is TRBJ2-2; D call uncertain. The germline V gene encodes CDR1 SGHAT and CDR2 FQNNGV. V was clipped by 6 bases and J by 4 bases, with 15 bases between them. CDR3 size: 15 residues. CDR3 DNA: TGTGCCAGCAGTGGGCAAGCATGGCGCACCGGGGAGCTGTTTTTT. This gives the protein CASSGQAWRTGELFF.

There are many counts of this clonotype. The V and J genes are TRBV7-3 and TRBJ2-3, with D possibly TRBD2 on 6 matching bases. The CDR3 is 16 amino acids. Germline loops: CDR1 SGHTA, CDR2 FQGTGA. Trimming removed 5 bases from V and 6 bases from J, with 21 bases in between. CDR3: CASSPNGLGTWDTQYF. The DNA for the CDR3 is TGTGCCAGCAGCCCTAACGGACTGGGGACTTGGGATACGCAGTATTTT.

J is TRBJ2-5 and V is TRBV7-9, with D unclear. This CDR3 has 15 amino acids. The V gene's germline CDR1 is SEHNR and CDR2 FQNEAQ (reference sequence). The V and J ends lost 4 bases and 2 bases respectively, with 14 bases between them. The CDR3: CASSSWMQQQETQYF. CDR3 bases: TGTGCCAGCAGCTCCTGGATGCAACAACAAGAGACCCAGTACTTC. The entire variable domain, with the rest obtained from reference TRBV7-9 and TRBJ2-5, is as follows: DTGVSQNPRHKITKRGQNVTFRCDPISEHNRLYWYRQTLGQGPEFLTYFQNEAQLEKSRLLSDRFSAERPKGSFSTLEIQRTEQGDSAMYLCASSSWMQQQETQYFGPGTRLLVL.

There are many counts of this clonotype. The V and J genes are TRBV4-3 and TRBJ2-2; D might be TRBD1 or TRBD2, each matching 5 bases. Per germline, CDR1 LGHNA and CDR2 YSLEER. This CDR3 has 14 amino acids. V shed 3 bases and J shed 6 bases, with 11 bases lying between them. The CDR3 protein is CASSQHGAAGELFF. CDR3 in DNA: TGCGCCAGCAGCCAGCACGGGGCGGCCGGGGAGCTGTTTTTT.

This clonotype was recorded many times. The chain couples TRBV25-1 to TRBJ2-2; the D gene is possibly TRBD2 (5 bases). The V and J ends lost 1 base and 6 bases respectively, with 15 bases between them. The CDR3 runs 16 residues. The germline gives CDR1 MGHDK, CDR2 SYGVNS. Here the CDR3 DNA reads TGTGCCAGCAGTGAATTAAGCCTCGGGGTAGCCGGGGAGCTGTTTTTT. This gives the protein CASSELSLGVAGELFF. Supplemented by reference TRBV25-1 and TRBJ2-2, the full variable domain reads EADIYQTPRYLVIGTGKKITLECSQTMGHDKMYWYQQDPGMELHLIHYSYGVNSTEKGDLSSESTVSRIRTEHFPLTLESARPSHTSQYLCASSELSLGVAGELFFGEGSRLTVL.

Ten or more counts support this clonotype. CDR3 sequence (DNA): TGTGCCAGCAGTCTCTTAGCGGGAGGGCTTCGGAATGAGCAGTTCTTC. Amino acid sequence: CASSLLAGGLRNEQFF. V is TRBV28 and J is TRBJ2-1; TRBD2 aligns across 11 bases. This CDR3 spans 16 amino acids. V lost 5 bases and J lost 7; bases outside the gene matches: 10. CDR1 is MDHEN and CDR2 is SYDVKM in the germline V gene.

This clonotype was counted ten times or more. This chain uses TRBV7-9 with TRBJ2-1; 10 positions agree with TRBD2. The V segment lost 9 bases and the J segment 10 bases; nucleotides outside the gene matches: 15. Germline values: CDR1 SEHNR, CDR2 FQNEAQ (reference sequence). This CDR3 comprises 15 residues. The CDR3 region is CASSPSSGGAREQFF. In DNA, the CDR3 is TGTGCCAGTAGCCCCTCAAGCGGGGGGGCACGCGAGCAGTTCTTC.

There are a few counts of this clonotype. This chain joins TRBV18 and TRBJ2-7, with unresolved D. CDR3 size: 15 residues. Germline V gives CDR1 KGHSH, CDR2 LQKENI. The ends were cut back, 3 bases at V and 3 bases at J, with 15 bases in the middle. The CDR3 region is CASSPRGARFYEQYF. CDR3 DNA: TGTGCCAGCTCACCCCGAGGCGCCCGCTTCTACGAGCAGTACTTC.

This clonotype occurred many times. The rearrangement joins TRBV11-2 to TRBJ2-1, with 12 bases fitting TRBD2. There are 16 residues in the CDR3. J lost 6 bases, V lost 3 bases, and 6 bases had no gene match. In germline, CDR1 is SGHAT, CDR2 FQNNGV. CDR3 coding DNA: TGTGCCAGCAGCTTCCCTAGCGGGGGGGCCTCCAATGAGCAGTTCTTC. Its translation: CASSFPSGGASNEQFF.

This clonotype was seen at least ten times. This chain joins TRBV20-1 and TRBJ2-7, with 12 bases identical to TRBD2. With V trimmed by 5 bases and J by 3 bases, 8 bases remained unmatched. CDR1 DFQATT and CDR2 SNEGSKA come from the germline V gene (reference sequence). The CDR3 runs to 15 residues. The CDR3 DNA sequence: TGCAGTGCTTCCAGACTAGCGGGAGCTTACTACGAGCAGTACTTC. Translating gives CSASRLAGAYYEQYF.

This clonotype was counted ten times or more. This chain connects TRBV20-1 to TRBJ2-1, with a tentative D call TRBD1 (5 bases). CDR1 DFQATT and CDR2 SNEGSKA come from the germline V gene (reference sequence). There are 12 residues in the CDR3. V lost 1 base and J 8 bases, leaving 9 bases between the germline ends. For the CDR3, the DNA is TGCAGTGCTAGAGGGCAGGGTTATGAGCAGTTCTTC. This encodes CSARGQGYEQFF.

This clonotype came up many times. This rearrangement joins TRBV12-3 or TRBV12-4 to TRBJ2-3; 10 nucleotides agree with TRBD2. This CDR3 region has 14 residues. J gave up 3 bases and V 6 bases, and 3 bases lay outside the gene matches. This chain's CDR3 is CASRAGGRTDTQYF. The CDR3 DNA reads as TGTGCCAGCAGAGCGGGGGGGCGGACAGATACGCAGTATTTT.

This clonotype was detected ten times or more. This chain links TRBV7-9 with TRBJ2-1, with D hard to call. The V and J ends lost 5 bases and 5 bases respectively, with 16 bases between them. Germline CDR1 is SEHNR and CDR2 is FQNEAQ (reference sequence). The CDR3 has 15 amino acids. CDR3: CASSLGIGSDNEQFF. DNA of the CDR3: TGTGCCAGCAGCCTAGGCATCGGGTCGGACAATGAGCAGTTCTTC. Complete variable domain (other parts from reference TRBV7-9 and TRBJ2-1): DTGVSQNPRHKITKRGQNVTFRCDPISEHNRLYWYRQTLGQGPEFLTYFQNEAQLEKSRLLSDRFSAERPKGSFSTLEIQRTEQGDSAMYLCASSLGIGSDNEQFFGPGTRLTVL.

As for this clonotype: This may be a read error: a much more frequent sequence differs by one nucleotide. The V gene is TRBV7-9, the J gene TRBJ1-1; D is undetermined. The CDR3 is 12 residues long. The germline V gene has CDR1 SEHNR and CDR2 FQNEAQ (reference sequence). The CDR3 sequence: CANSLVPPEAFF. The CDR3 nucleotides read TGTGCCAACAGCTTAGTGCCCCCTGAAGCTTTCTTT.